This TCR beta chain was obtained from a study of cytomegalovirus exposure and HLA in healthy donors. Comment on this clone: Its antigen remains unknown.

V was trimmed by 0 bases and J by 4 bases, leaving 8 bases between them. This CDR3 is built from 14 residues. General study points: What was likely a sequencing artifact was a cluster of highly shared sequence variants.

The PCR made use of 60 Vbeta and 13 Jbeta primers. Repertoires were generated with immunoSEQ multiplex PCR, while TCRdb's copy carries only in-frame clones and drops some. The table shows about 100,000 clones, with roughly 76% occurring only once. Donors consisted of healthy bone marrow donors. This TCR was sampled from a man between 18 and 35 years old in good health and CMV-seronegative. V is TRBV5-7 and J is TRBJ1-5, with D possibly being TRBD1 (5 bases). Being an ORF, TRBV5-7 has a function that is uncertain. The sample consisted of PBMCs. CDR3 DNA: TGTGCCAGCAGCTTGGACGGGGGAAATCAGCCCCAGCATTTT. As protein: CASSLDGGNQPQHF.